Detailed here is one T cell receptor beta chain. V was pared by 0 bases and J by 3 bases, with 8 bases between. Germline CDR1 and CDR2: SEHNR and FQNEAQ (reference sequence). This CDR3 has 14 amino acids. The data were obtained in a study of blood T cell repertoires in COVID-19. At the level of the study: Sites in the United States, Italy and Spain provided acute and convalescent COVID-19 samples.

In the original processing: Amplification of reference gene primers was used by the study to estimate nucleated cell counts. Method: immunoSEQ multiplex PCR; TCRdb's copy keeps in-frame clones and lacks some. The V and J calls and clone size are taken from that table; D and trimming were inferred from the DNA. The sample carries some 350,000 clones, 80% to 90% recorded once. Sequencing was performed on peripheral blood. The receptor was derived from a man aged 25 to 40 with active or convalescent COVID-19. The J gene is TRBJ1-1, the V gene TRBV7-9; no definite D call. CDR3: CASSLAGFDTEAFF. CDR3 DNA sequence: TGTGCCAGCAGCTTAGCGGGCTTCGACACTGAAGCTTTCTTT.